This T cell receptor beta chain was retrieved from a study of identical twins. General observations from the study: Beta clonotypes that were abundant in cord blood contained fewer insertions, a pattern absent from memory repertoires.

The CDR3 sequence is 15 residues long. The germline V gene has CDR1 LNHDA and CDR2 SQIVND (reference sequence). The ends lost 5 bases at V and 9 bases at J; junction bases unmatched: 12. This clonotype was detected ten times or more. The antigen is undetermined. TCRdb recomputed calls from the 5' RACE reads with MiXCR, one row per CDR3 protein. The sample contains fewer than 350,000 distinct CDR3 sequences, under 9.5% of which appear only once. The same sample was also studied in work on yellow fever vaccine responses in identical twins.

V and J are TRBV19 and TRBJ2-1, with 8 bases that match TRBD1. This sequence was found in a young woman in good health. The sample consisted of memory (CD45RO+) T cells sorted from blood. CDR3 nucleotides: TGTGCCAGTAGTCCGGGGACAGGTAATGTGGGTGAGCAGTTCTTC. Translating gives CASSPGTGNVGEQFF.